This T cell receptor (beta chain) was identified during a study of T cell responses to AZD1222 COVID-19 vaccine. Study-wide points: The number of AZD1222 recipients seropositive at baseline was only five to seven. Targets within unmutated variant regions were reportedly found for nearly half of spike-specific TCRs. There were mostly white British donors and more females than males, and clonal diversity was possibly underestimated. Across spike, vaccine-associated CD4 TCRs were found, dominant at 160-218 and 743-854.

The germline V gene encodes CDR1 MNHNY and CDR2 SVGAGI (reference sequence). This CDR3 is built from 15 residues. V was cut by 8 bases and J by 4 bases, with 18 bases left in between. Details on this clone: Its antigen is undetermined.

The protocol was immunoSEQ multiplex PCR, while the TCRdb copy is restricted to in-frame clones and leaves out a portion. This table has about 210,000 clones, about 95% appearing once. The TCR comes from an adult who received the MenACWY meningococcal vaccine as a control. Material: peripheral blood, obtained 28 days after the second dose of the MenACWY control vaccine. The chain carries TRBV6-6 and TRBJ1-5; TRBD1 is a possible D gene (6 bases). DNA of the CDR3: TGTGCCAGCCAGGGGATGGGACGGCGGAATCAGCCCCAGCATTTT. Its protein product is CASQGMGRRNQPQHF.